The 17 T cell receptor beta chains in this list originate from one sample, sequenced in a study of CD8 T cells in ankylosing spondylitis. Using its own MiXCR run on the 5' RACE reads, TCRdb lists one record per CDR3 protein. The sample holds 120,000 or so distinct CDR3 sequences, 12% to 15% seen once. Sequences were obtained from blood, either unsorted or a sorted T cell fraction (not recorded which). These receptors came from a female donor with ankylosing spondylitis or in good health (not recorded which).

The gene calls are TRBV7-9 and TRBJ2-3; D uncertain. Germline lookup yields CDR1 SEHNR and CDR2 FQNEAQ (reference sequence). V lost 8 bases to trimming and J lost 0 bases, with 12 bases between them. This CDR3 is 14 amino acids long. DNA for the CDR3: TGTGCCAGCGGGCCCCTATTTAGCACAGATACGCAGTATTTT. Translation gives CASGPLFSTDTQYF.

This rearrangement joins TRBV14 to TRBJ2-3; D uncertain. This CDR3 has 14 amino acids. CDR1 and CDR2 from the germline V gene are SGHDN and FVKESK. V lost 2 bases and J 4 bases, leaving 10 bases between the germline ends. The CDR3 DNA follows: TGTGCCAGCAGCCAAAAAAGGGCGGCAGATACGCAGTATTTT. It specifies CASSQKRAADTQYF.

This clonotype was observed at least ten times. This chain uses TRBV29-1 with TRBJ2-1; D unclear. The CDR3 totals 14 residues. V shed 6 bases and J shed 0 bases, with 12 bases lying between them. Looked up from germline, CDR1 is SQVTM and CDR2 is ANQGSEA. The CDR3 sequence: CSVDGAPSYNEQFF. The CDR3 DNA sequence: TGCAGCGTGGACGGTGCCCCCTCCTACAATGAGCAGTTCTTC.

This clonotype was seen more than once but under ten times. The chain has TRBV25-1 and TRBJ1-3; D unclear. Trimming stripped 7 bases from V and 0 bases from J, with 7 bases between. The germline V gene encodes CDR1 MGHDK and CDR2 SYGVNS. This CDR3 is built from 13 residues. CDR3: CASNSLSGNTIYF. The CDR3 coding sequence is TGTGCCAGCAACAGCCTCTCTGGAAACACCATATATTTT.

This clonotype was recorded many times. This chain links TRBV30 with TRBJ2-3; 7 nucleotides match TRBD1. CDR3 length: 11 amino acids. J gave up 7 bases and V 3 bases, and 1 base lay outside the gene matches. Looked up from germline, CDR1 is GTSNPN and CDR2 is SVGIG (reference sequence). The CDR3 here is CAWRDRHTQYF. The CDR3 nucleotides read TGTGCCTGGAGGGACAGGCATACGCAGTATTTT.

This clonotype showed up many times. This chain joins TRBV20-1 and TRBJ2-3, with D possibly being TRBD1 (5 bases). Germline-derived CDR1 and CDR2 are DFQATT and SNEGSKA (reference sequence). The CDR3 is 16 residues long. V was cut by 4 bases and J by 1 base, with 18 bases left in between. CDR3 DNA sequence: TGCAGTGCTACCCTGATCCGGCAGGGTCGCACAGATACGCAGTATTTT. Residues: CSATLIRQGRTDTQYF.

Only a few counts were recorded for this clonotype. The chain combines TRBV12-3 or TRBV12-4 with TRBJ2-2; TRBD2 aligns across 10 bases. Trimming took 6 bases from V and 3 from J; bases not matched to a gene: 4. This CDR3 region has 15 residues. This CDR3 is CASRVAGGDTGELFF. CDR3 DNA sequence: TGTGCCAGCAGGGTAGCGGGAGGTGACACCGGGGAGCTGTTTTTT.

This clonotype has just a few counts. The rearrangement uses TRBV20-1 and TRBJ2-1, with D uncertain. Germline V lookup: CDR1 DFQATT, CDR2 SNEGSKA (reference sequence). Trimming left V 2 bases short and J 14 bases short, with 13 bases between. The CDR3 has 11 residues. CDR3 bases: TGCAGTGCTAGACCCGGCCCGCCGGAGTTCTTC. Amino acid sequence: CSARPGPPEFF.

The chain links TRBV5-1 to TRBJ2-4; D not resolved. The germline gives CDR1 SGHRS, CDR2 YFSETQ. Deletions cut 1 base from V and 0 bases from J, with 8 bases between. The CDR3 sequence is 15 residues long. CDR3 sequence (DNA): TGCGCCAGCAGCTTGTCCACAGCAGCCAAAAACATTCAGTACTTC. Its protein is CASSLSTAAKNIQYF.

The chain joins TRBV5-1 to TRBJ1-4, with D hard to call. CDR3 length: 15 amino acids. Deletions cut 4 bases from V and 8 bases from J, with 18 bases between. CDR1 is SGHRS, CDR2 YFSETQ, per germline. CDR3: CASSLEAGIGEKLFF. The CDR3 DNA sequence: TGCGCCAGCAGCCTCGAGGCGGGGATTGGCGAAAAACTGTTTTTT.

This clonotype showed up just a few times. The chain joins TRBV20-1 to TRBJ2-7, with D tentatively TRBD1 (6 bases). The V and J ends lost 8 bases and 0 bases respectively, with 11 bases between them. The CDR3 spans 12 residues. The V gene's germline CDR1 is DFQATT and CDR2 SNEGSKA (reference sequence). This CDR3 is CSLQGSSYEQYF. The DNA for the CDR3 is TGCAGTCTACAGGGTTCCTCCTACGAGCAGTACTTC.

This clonotype occurred many times. The rearrangement uses TRBV10-3 and TRBJ2-2; D may be TRBD2 (5 bases). The CDR3 spans 11 residues. The V end lost 10 bases, the J end lost 9 bases, and 12 bases lay between the germline ends. Germline V lookup: CDR1 ENHRY, CDR2 SYGVKD. Written as DNA, the CDR3 is TGTGCCACGGAGGCCTCTCGGGAGCTGTTTTTT. Translated, it gives CATEASRELFF.

There are many counts of this clonotype. The chain couples TRBV5-1 to TRBJ2-5; D may be TRBD1 (6 bases). Germline V gene sequence: CDR1 SGHRS, CDR2 YFSETQ. Between the trimmed V and J ends, which lost 0 bases and 3 bases, there was a span of 15 bases. The CDR3 loop spans 16 amino acids. The CDR3 coding sequence is TGCGCCAGCAGCTTGGGCGGCAGGGGTCTAGAAGAGACCCAGTACTTC. Its protein is CASSLGGRGLEETQYF.

The chain links TRBV5-1 to TRBJ2-2; 7 nucleotides agree with TRBD2. Germline CDR1 SGHRS, CDR2 YFSETQ. V gave up 3 bases and J gave up 3 bases; unmatched junction bases: 5. The CDR3 covers 15 residues. The CDR3 DNA reads TGCGCCAGCAGCTCTGGGGCGGGAGACACCGGGGAGCTGTTTTTT. This codes for CASSSGAGDTGELFF. Drawing the rest from reference TRBV5-1 and TRBJ2-2, the complete variable domain is KAGVTQTPRYLIKTRGQQVTLSCSPISGHRSVSWYQQTPGQGLQFLFEYFSETQRNKGNFPGRFSGRQFSNSRSEMNVSTLELGDSALYLCASSSGAGDTGELFFGEGSRLTVL.

This clonotype was counted between two and nine times. The chain employs TRBV13 and TRBJ2-2; D remains ambiguous. The CDR3 spans 12 residues. CDR1 is PRHDT, CDR2 FYEKMQ, per germline (reference sequence). V was pared by 5 bases and J by 7 bases, with 8 bases between. DNA of the CDR3: TGTGCCAGCAGCCAACATAGCGGGGAGCTGTTTTTT. It codes for CASSQHSGELFF.

This clonotype was recorded a few times. The rearrangement uses TRBV11-2 and TRBJ2-7, with D perhaps TRBD1 or TRBD2 (5 bases each). The CDR3 covers 15 residues. V was shortened by 1 base and J by 6 bases, with 16 bases between the two germline ends. CDR1 and CDR2 from the germline V gene are SGHAT and FQNNGV. CDR3 coding DNA: TGTGCCAGCAGCTTAGTGTTATTTGGGGGTAGCGAGCAGTACTTC. This gives the protein CASSLVLFGGSEQYF.

This clonotype has a handful of counts. The chain recombines TRBV7-8 with TRBJ2-7, with 7 bases lining up with TRBD1. Germline V lookup: CDR1 SGHVS, CDR2 FQNEAQ. This CDR3 has 14 amino acids. The V and J ends lost 6 bases and 0 bases, in that order; junction bases with no gene match: 5. The CDR3 is CASSYDRDSYEQYF. CDR3 coding DNA: TGTGCCAGCAGTTACGACAGGGACTCCTACGAGCAGTACTTC.